This entry lists 20 T cell receptor beta chains sequenced from one sample in a study of cytomegalovirus exposure and HLA in healthy donors (TCRdb year 2017). Libraries were made using the immunoSEQ multiplex PCR assay. A mixture of 60 forward primers for TCR Vbeta segments and 13 reverse primers for TCR Jbeta segments was used in the multiplex PCR. TCRdb mirrors the immuneACCESS table, restricted to in-frame sequences. Some clones are absent from its copies; in checked studies, under half trace to an unresolved V gene, and the reason for the others is unknown. The sample table shows roughly 170,000 clones, and around 84% are seen once. The ten largest account for approximately 1.2% of the sample. Sequencing used PBMCs. The receptors here all came from a girl aged 2 to 10 in good health and CMV-seropositive.

The V call is TRBV7-2, the J call TRBJ2-7; no clear D gene. The CDR3 runs 13 residues. Trimming left V 1 base short and J 3 bases short, with 7 bases between. The germline gives CDR1 SGHTA, CDR2 FQGNSA. The CDR3 here is CASSLGPHYEQYF. The CDR3 DNA sequence: TGTGCCAGCAGCTTAGGTCCACACTACGAGCAGTACTTC.

Remarks on this clone: The same CDR3 can be traced to other DNA sequences in this sample. This chain joins TRBV30 and TRBJ2-7, with TRBD1 identical over 7 bases. Germline CDR1 reads GTSNPN; CDR2 reads SVGIG (reference sequence). Losses at the gene ends were 3 bases for V and 3 bases for J; bases not matched to a gene: 2. The CDR3 covers 12 residues. The chain's CDR3 is CAWSRQGYEQYF. The CDR3 DNA reads as TGTGCCTGGAGCCGACAGGGCTACGAGCAGTACTTC. The full variable domain, completed using reference TRBV30 and TRBJ2-7, is SQTIHQWPATLVQPVGSPLSLECTVEGTSNPNLYWYRQAAGRGLQLLFYSVGIGQISSEVPQNLSASRPQDRQFILSSKKLLLSDSGFYLCAWSRQGYEQYFGPGTRLTVT.

This clone was seen a single time. The J gene is TRBJ2-3, the V gene TRBV11-2; 7 nucleotides line up with TRBD2. The germline CDR1 and CDR2 sequences are SGHAT and FQNNGV. This CDR3 is 15 amino acids long. V gave up 5 bases and J gave up 2 bases; unmatched junction bases: 7. DNA of the CDR3: TGTGCCAGCAGCCGATGGGGGAGGGCCACAGATACGCAGTATTTT. Residues: CASSRWGRATDTQYF.

The gene calls are TRBV19 and TRBJ2-2; 7 nucleotides align to TRBD2. The CDR3 is made up of 15 amino acids. Trimming removed 5 bases from V and 3 bases from J; junction bases left unmatched: 6. Germline CDR1 LNHDA, CDR2 SQIVND (reference sequence). This CDR3 reads CASSLAGDHTGELFF. The DNA of the CDR3 is TGTGCCAGTAGTCTGGCGGGAGATCACACCGGGGAGCTGTTTTTT.

The rearrangement joins TRBV30 to TRBJ1-6, with 7 nucleotides matching TRBD1. Trimming removed 5 bases from V and 9 bases from J; junction bases left unmatched: 13. CDR1 is GTSNPN, CDR2 SVGIG, per germline (reference sequence). The CDR3 consists of 15 residues. CDR3 sequence reads: CAWAATGTVTSPLHF. The CDR3 DNA reads as TGTGCCTGGGCCGCTACCGGGACAGTTACTTCACCCCTCCACTTT.

On this clone itself: The junction and the germline gene differ at one end; a read error may be behind it. V usage is TRBV5-8 and J usage is TRBJ1-2, with D unresolved. Germline V lookup: CDR1 SGHTS, CDR2 YDEGEE. The CDR3 runs to 12 residues. The CDR3 DNA is TGTGCCAACAGCTTGGATAGTGGTGGCTACACCTTC. Its translation: CANSLDSGGYTF.

This chain joins TRBV30 and TRBJ1-3; TRBD1 might be the D (6 bases). This CDR3 is 16 amino acids long. The V gene's germline CDR1 is GTSNPN and CDR2 SVGIG (reference sequence). V lost 4 bases and J lost 0, with 16 bases in between. CDR3 bases: TGTGCCTGGACCCAATCGGGACACCACTCTGGAAACACCATATATTTT. Translation: CAWTQSGHHSGNTIYF. The full variable domain, completed using reference TRBV30 and TRBJ1-3, is SQTIHQWPATLVQPVGSPLSLECTVEGTSNPNLYWYRQAAGRGLQLLFYSVGIGQISSEVPQNLSASRPQDRQFILSSKKLLLSDSGFYLCAWTQSGHHSGNTIYFGEGSWLTVV.

This clone was seen just once. V usage is TRBV28 and J usage is TRBJ2-7; TRBD1 agrees at 11 bases. Germline CDR1 is MDHEN and CDR2 is SYDVKM. This CDR3 comprises 16 residues. V shed 7 bases and J 2 bases; nucleotides not matched to a gene: 10. CDR3 amino acids: CASTNFRDRGTYEQYF. The CDR3 DNA is TGTGCCAGCACCAACTTCCGGGACAGGGGGACCTACGAGCAGTACTTC. The full variable domain, rest sourced from reference TRBV28 and TRBJ2-7, is DVKVTQSSRYLVKRTGEKVFLECVQDMDHENMFWYRQDPGLGLRLIYFSYDVKMKEKGDIPEGYSVSREKKERFSLILESASTNQTSMYLCASTNFRDRGTYEQYFGPGTRLTVT.

V and J are TRBV28 and TRBJ1-2; 7 positions match TRBD1. V lost 5 bases and J lost 0; bases outside the gene matches: 6. Germline CDR1 reads MDHEN; CDR2 reads SYDVKM. The CDR3 covers 15 residues. The DNA for the CDR3 is TGTGCCAGCAGTACATCCGGGACAGCTAACTATGGCTACACCTTC. Its protein is CASSTSGTANYGYTF.

This chain connects TRBV6-5 to TRBJ2-5, with D perhaps matching TRBD1 (5 bases). The J call may be in error: the DNA end matches TRBJ2-7 better. The germline CDR1 and CDR2 sequences are MNHEY and SVGAGI. This CDR3 region has 14 residues. The CDR3 sequence is CASSYRQQAYEQYF. The CDR3, as DNA: TGTGCCAGCAGTTACAGGCAACAGGCCTACGAGCAGTACTTC.

This chain connects TRBV10-3 to TRBJ2-5, with TRBD2 as a possible D gene (6 bases). CDR3 length: 13 residues. V was trimmed by 6 bases and J by 0 bases, leaving 8 bases between them. Germline lookup yields CDR1 ENHRY and CDR2 SYGVKD. The CDR3 DNA reads TGTGCCATCAGCCGGGACTACCAAGAGACCCAGTACTTC. Protein sequence: CAISRDYQETQYF.

The genes are TRBV5-1 and TRBJ2-6, with 9 nucleotides matching TRBD1. There are 21 residues in the CDR3. Unmatched junction bases numbered 16, after V lost 3 bases and J lost 0 bases. Germline-derived CDR1 and CDR2 are SGHRS and YFSETQ. In DNA, the CDR3 is TGCGCCAGCAGCTCCCCCCGGGACAGGGACCACGCAGTCTCTGGGGCCAACGTCCTGACTTTC. Translation gives CASSSPRDRDHAVSGANVLTF. The complete variable domain, with remaining parts taken from reference TRBV5-1 and TRBJ2-6, reads KAGVTQTPRYLIKTRGQQVTLSCSPISGHRSVSWYQQTPGQGLQFLFEYFSETQRNKGNFPGRFSGRQFSNSRSEMNVSTLELGDSALYLCASSSPRDRDHAVSGANVLTFGAGSRLTVL.

V and J are TRBV6-6 and TRBJ2-7; TRBD1 might be the D (6 bases). The germline gives CDR1 MNHNY, CDR2 SVGAGI (reference sequence). Trimming cost V 6 bases and J 3 bases, with 15 bases left between them. This CDR3 is 14 amino acids long. The CDR3, as DNA: TGTGCCAGCAGCTCCGACAGGACATACTACGAGCAGTACTTC. This codes for CASSSDRTYYEQYF.

The genes are TRBV7-8 and TRBJ1-1; D is unresolved. CDR3 length: 16 residues. V gave up 1 base and J gave up 1 base, with 13 bases separating them. The germline CDR1 and CDR2 sequences are SGHVS and FQNEAQ. DNA of the CDR3: TGTGCCAGCAGCTTAGGGCGTCTAGGAAAGAACACTGAAGCTTTCTTT. As protein: CASSLGRLGKNTEAFF.

The J gene is TRBJ2-7, the V gene TRBV28; 8 bases match TRBD1. Unmatched junction bases numbered 2, after V lost 2 bases and J lost 2 bases. The germline CDR1 and CDR2 sequences are MDHEN and SYDVKM. There are 14 residues in the CDR3. CDR3 in amino acids: CASSLQGAPYEQYF. As DNA, the CDR3 is TGTGCCAGCAGTTTACAGGGGGCTCCCTACGAGCAGTACTTC.

V is TRBV5-4 and J is TRBJ1-2; no definite D call. V dropped 4 bases and J dropped 4 bases, with 14 bases sitting between them. This CDR3 comprises 14 residues. Germline assignment: CDR1 SGHNT and CDR2 YYREEE (reference sequence). The CDR3 loop reads CASSPPGNFYGYTF. Written as DNA, the CDR3 is TGTGCCAGCAGCCCGCCAGGAAACTTCTATGGCTACACCTTC.

The DNA for the CDR3 is TGTGCCAGCAGCTCGCTCAGGGATGTATACACCGGGGAGCTGTTTTTT. Translation: CASSSLRDVYTGELFF. The rearrangement links TRBV11-2 to TRBJ2-2; a weak D match, TRBD1 (5 bases). The CDR3 totals 16 residues. Trimming pared 4 bases from V and 3 bases from J, leaving 15 bases between. Germline V gene data show CDR1 as SGHAT and CDR2 as FQNNGV.

CDR3 nucleotide sequence: TGTGCCAGCAGCTTGCCAGGGGGCTTCCGAAACTATGGCTACACCTTC. It translates to CASSLPGGFRNYGYTF. J is TRBJ1-2 and V is TRBV5-4, with 8 positions matching TRBD1. This CDR3 is built from 16 residues. V shed 1 base and J 2 bases; nucleotides not matched to a gene: 7. Germline V lookup: CDR1 SGHNT, CDR2 YYREEE (reference sequence). The full variable domain, in which reference TRBV5-4 and TRBJ1-2 provide the parts outside the CDR3, is ETGVTQSPTHLIKTRGQQVTLRCSSQSGHNTVSWYQQALGQGPQFIFQYYREEENGRGNFPPRFSGLQFPNYSSELNVNALELDDSALYLCASSLPGGFRNYGYTFGSGTRLTVV.

This clone turned up a few times. Written as DNA, the CDR3 is TGTGCCAGCAGGGAGAATCGTCAGCGGGGGGTGGGGAACACTGAAGCTTTCTTT. The encoded protein is CASRENRQRGVGNTEAFF. This chain uses TRBV2 with TRBJ1-1, with D maybe TRBD1 (5 bases). The ends were cut back, 6 bases at V and 1 base at J, with 24 bases in the middle. This CDR3 contains 18 residues. Germline CDR1 is SNHLY and CDR2 is FYNNEI.

The chain couples TRBV10-3 to TRBJ2-1; 8 positions agree with TRBD2. This CDR3 spans 14 amino acids. V gave up 6 bases and J gave up 9 bases; unmatched junction bases: 10. Germline V CDR1 and CDR2: ENHRY, SYGVKD. CDR3 in amino acids: CAIREPGGALEQFF. CDR3 nucleotides: TGTGCCATCAGGGAGCCGGGGGGGGCGCTTGAGCAGTTCTTC.